This TCR beta chain was sequenced for a study of molecular identifiers for immune sequencing clone quantification. The study, taken as a whole, reports: Detectable among over 900,000 naive cells, according to reports, was Jurkat TCR RNA spiked in from one cell. Underestimated sizes of highly expanded clones could result from identical TCR molecules that share a barcode. Over 99% of effector molecules, yet under 1% of naive-cell molecules, were held by clones above 20 RNA copies.

Each CDR3 protein gets one entry after TCRdb re-called the PCR reads with MiXCR. Of fewer than 100,000 distinct CDR3 sequences in the sample, approximately 22% were seen once. This clonotype was detected ten times or more. Its target is not known. The germline CDR1 and CDR2 sequences are MNHNY and SVGAGI (reference sequence). V was pared by 4 bases and J by 0 bases, with 10 bases between. The CDR3 loop spans 15 amino acids. The rearrangement uses TRBV6-6 and TRBJ1-3, with D hard to call. The receptor was isolated from a human donor in good health. Some libraries in this study had Jurkat cell RNA spiked in. The sample was naive CD8+ T cells from blood, with Jurkat cell RNA spiked in. The sample's subset: FACS-sorted CD8+CD4-CCR7+CD45RA+ naive T cells. CDR3 sequence: CASSSDGNSGNTIYF. The CDR3 DNA is TGTGCCAGCAGTTCGGACGGGAACTCTGGAAACACCATATATTTT.